Listed below are T cell receptor beta chains from one sample, sequenced in a study of T cells in localized non-small cell lung cancer. TCRdb's table, derived via immunoSEQ multiplex PCR, lists solely in-frame clones and lacks some. Here the sample spans over 25,000 clones, around 90% being singletons. The source material was peripheral blood, sampled before any cancer treatment. Receptor source: a woman aged 35-75 years with stage I lung adenocarcinoma. Both conserved end residues are part of each CDR3. Each record gives: J gene, V gene, clone size, D gene, CDR3 DNA, CDR3 protein. D genes are given only for firm matches. Rows may omit the clone size; those that give it use once, few, many or a size class.

j_call: TRBJ1-1
v_call: TRBV5-4
clone_size: once
d_call: NA
cdr3_nt: TGTGCCAGCAGCTTGGAGATGGGGAACACTGAAGCTTTCTTT
cdr3_aa: CASSLEMGNTEAFF

j_call: TRBJ1-6
v_call: TRBV7-2
clone_size: NA
d_call: NA
cdr3_nt: TGTGCCAGCAGCCCTCGGGGTGGGTCTAATTCACCCCTCCACTTT
cdr3_aa: CASSPRGGSNSPLHF

j_call: TRBJ1-2
v_call: TRBV7-9
clone_size: NA
d_call: NA
cdr3_nt: TGTGCCAGCAGCCCCCGGACAAGCAGCTACACCTTC
cdr3_aa: CASSPRTSSYTF

j_call: TRBJ1-1
v_call: TRBV29-1
clone_size: NA
d_call: NA
cdr3_nt: TGCAGCCCCGATTACCCCCTTTTT
cdr3_aa: CSPDYPLF

j_call: TRBJ1-1
v_call: TRBV4-1
clone_size: few
d_call: TRBD1
cdr3_nt: TGCGCCAGCAGCCCCGTGCCAGGGGGTAACACTGAAGCTTTCTTT
cdr3_aa: CASSPVPGGNTEAFF

j_call: TRBJ1-1
v_call: TRBV18
clone_size: NA
d_call: NA
cdr3_nt: TGTGCCAGCTCAAGTATTTTCAGTGGGGTGAACACTGAAGCTTTCTTT
cdr3_aa: CASSSIFSGVNTEAFF

j_call: TRBJ2-1
v_call: TRBV19
clone_size: NA
d_call: TRBD2
cdr3_nt: TGTGCCAGTAGTATTAGCGGGAGAAGAGGACTCGGGGCGGATGAGCAGTTCTTC
cdr3_aa: CASSISGRRGLGADEQFF

j_call: TRBJ2-1
v_call: TRBV5-1
clone_size: NA
d_call: NA
cdr3_nt: TGCGCCAGCAGCTTAGACTTGGAAGAGCAGTTCTTC
cdr3_aa: CASSLDLEEQFF

j_call: TRBJ2-5
v_call: TRBV4-3
clone_size: NA
d_call: TRBD1
cdr3_nt: TGCGCCAGCAGCCACGCATGGGATACAGGGGGTGAGACCCAGTACTTC
cdr3_aa: CASSHAWDTGGETQYF

j_call: TRBJ2-5
v_call: TRBV7-9
clone_size: NA
d_call: NA
cdr3_nt: TGTGCCAGCAGAGGGGATTCGGAGACCCAGTACTTC
cdr3_aa: CASRGDSETQYF

j_call: TRBJ2-2
v_call: TRBV25-1
clone_size: NA
d_call: NA
cdr3_nt: TGTGCCAGCAGTGAAGGGACAGCGGGTACCGGGGAGCTGTTTTTT
cdr3_aa: CASSEGTAGTGELFF

j_call: TRBJ1-1
v_call: TRBV19
clone_size: medium-sized
d_call: NA
cdr3_nt: TGTGCCAGTAGGCTTTCGGGGGGGAGTAGCGGCACTGAAGCTTTCTTT
cdr3_aa: CASRLSGGSSGTEAFF

j_call: TRBJ1-1
v_call: TRBV2
clone_size: NA
d_call: NA
cdr3_nt: TGTGCCAGCAGAGACGTCGGGACAATAAGAAACACTGAAGCTTTCTTT
cdr3_aa: CASRDVGTIRNTEAFF

j_call: TRBJ1-2
v_call: TRBV6-5
clone_size: NA
d_call: TRBD1
cdr3_nt: TGTGCCAGCAGTTACTCGATGGGACAGAACTATGGCTACACCTTC
cdr3_aa: CASSYSMGQNYGYTF

j_call: TRBJ1-1
v_call: TRBV20-1
clone_size: once
d_call: NA
cdr3_nt: TGCAGTGCTAGAGGCAGATCTGAAGCTTTCTTT
cdr3_aa: CSARGRSEAFF

j_call: TRBJ2-7
v_call: TRBV11-2
clone_size: NA
d_call: TRBD2
cdr3_nt: TGTGCCAGCAGTCCGGGACTAGCGGGACCGGGGTCCTACGAGCAGTACTTC
cdr3_aa: CASSPGLAGPGSYEQYF